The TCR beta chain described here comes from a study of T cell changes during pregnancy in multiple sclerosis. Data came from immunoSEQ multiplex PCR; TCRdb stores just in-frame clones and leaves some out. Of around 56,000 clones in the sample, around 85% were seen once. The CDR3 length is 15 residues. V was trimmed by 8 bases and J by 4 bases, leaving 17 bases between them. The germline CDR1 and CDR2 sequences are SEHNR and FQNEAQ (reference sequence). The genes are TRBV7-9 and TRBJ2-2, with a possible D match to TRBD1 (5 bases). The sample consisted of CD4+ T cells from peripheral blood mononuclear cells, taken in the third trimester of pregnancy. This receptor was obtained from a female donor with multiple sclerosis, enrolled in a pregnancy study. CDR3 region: CASGPRTYPTGELFF. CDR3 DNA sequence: TGTGCCAGCGGACCACGGACATATCCCACCGGGGAGCTGTTTTTT.